The clone carrying this TCR beta chain was detected only a few times. The antigen remains unidentified. These data come from a study of T-cell memory formation after mild COVID-19. Study details: Clustering of TCRs was largely donor specific.

V lost 4 bases and J 8 bases, leaving 18 bases between the germline ends. Germline CDR1 and CDR2: MRHNA and SNTAGT. CDR3 length: 15 amino acids. TCR alpha and TCR beta cDNA libraries with sample barcodes and UMIs came from 5'RACE using constant-segment primers. TCRdb independently ran MiXCR on the 5' RACE reads; one entry per CDR3 protein. The sample lists about 470,000 distinct CDR3 sequences, 20% to 25% occurring once. Study results and caveats: Cross-reactive memory seemingly joined, as some responding clones were found in pre-infection memory.

V and J are TRBV6-4 and TRBJ2-1; D is uncertain. Sequencing input: PBMCs or a T cell subset sorted from them (not recorded which). This receptor was taken from an adult woman who had mild COVID-19 (a few samples of this study predate the infection). Cell type and time point are not known. The CDR3 sequence: CASSGTSESFDEQFF. CDR3 coding DNA: TGTGCCAGCAGTGGTACTTCGGAGAGTTTTGATGAGCAGTTCTTC.